This TCR beta chain was documented in a study of T cells after yellow fever vaccination. Study-level findings and limits: It was the secondary response that reached its peak faster, day 5 versus 15, but it was weaker.

The sample holds a few counts of this clonotype. Its cognate antigen is unknown. CDR3 length: 17 residues. Trimming removed 2 bases at V and 3 bases at J, with 19 bases between. Per germline, CDR1 MNHEY and CDR2 SVGAGI. Using its own MiXCR run on the 5' RACE reads, TCRdb lists one record per CDR3 protein. This table has some 670,000 distinct CDR3 sequences, roughly an eighth appearing once. The chain employs TRBV6-5 and TRBJ1-1, with D maybe TRBD1 (6 bases). The TCR was taken from a man between 25 and 39 years old who received the YFV17D yellow fever vaccine. Sequencing was performed on PBMCs, taken on the day of the yellow fever booster vaccination. The CDR3 DNA is TGTGCCAGCAGTTACAACTCCCGGACAGTCACGGACACTGAAGCTTTCTTT. Protein product: CASSYNSRTVTDTEAFF.